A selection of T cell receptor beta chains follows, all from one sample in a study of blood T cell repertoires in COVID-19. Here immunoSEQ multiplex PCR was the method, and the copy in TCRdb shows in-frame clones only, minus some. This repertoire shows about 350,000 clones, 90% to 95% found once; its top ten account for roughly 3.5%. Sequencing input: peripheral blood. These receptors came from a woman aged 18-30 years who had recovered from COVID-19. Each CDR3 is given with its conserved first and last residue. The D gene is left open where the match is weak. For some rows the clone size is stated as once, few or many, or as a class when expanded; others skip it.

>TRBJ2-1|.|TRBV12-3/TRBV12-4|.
CASKEGNEQFF
TGTGCCAGTAAGGAGGGAAATGAGCAGTTCTTC
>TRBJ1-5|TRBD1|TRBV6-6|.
CASSSSGTGGSQPQHF
TGTGCCAGCAGTTCATCCGGGACAGGGGGTAGTCAGCCCCAGCATTTT
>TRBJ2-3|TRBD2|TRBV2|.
CASSALAGSDTQYF
TGTGCCAGCAGTGCACTAGCGGGGTCGGATACGCAGTATTTT
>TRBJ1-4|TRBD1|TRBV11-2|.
CASSAGGLGNEKLFF
TGTGCCAGCAGCGCAGGGGGTCTGGGGAATGAAAAACTGTTTTTT
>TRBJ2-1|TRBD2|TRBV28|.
CASSLWGTSGRSGYNEQFF
TGTGCCAGCAGTTTATGGGGGACTAGCGGGAGGTCGGGGTACAATGAGCAGTTCTTC
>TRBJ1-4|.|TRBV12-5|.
CASAQRRPNEKLFF
TGTGCTAGTGCTCAGAGGAGGCCTAATGAAAAACTGTTTTTT
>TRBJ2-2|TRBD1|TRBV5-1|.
CASSLTGGGELFF
TGCGCCAGCAGCTTGACAGGGGGCGGGGAGCTGTTTTTT
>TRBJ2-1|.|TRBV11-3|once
CASRRRGNSGDEQFF
TGTGCCAGCAGGAGAAGGGGTAATAGTGGAGATGAGCAGTTCTTC
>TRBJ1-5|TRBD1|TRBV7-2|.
CASSLTGESPQHF
TGTGCCAGCAGCTTAACAGGGGAGAGTCCCCAGCATTTT
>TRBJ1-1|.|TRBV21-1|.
CASNPGTGQGYTTEAFF
TGTGCCAGCAACCCCGGGACGGGACAGGGTTATACGACTGAAGCTTTCTTT
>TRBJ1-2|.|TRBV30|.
CAWTDPPGVYGYTF
TGTGCCTGGACGGACCCGCCGGGGGTATATGGCTACACCTTC
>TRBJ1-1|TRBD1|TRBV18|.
CASSPRQGKNTEAFF
TGTGCCAGCTCACCTCGACAGGGGAAGAACACTGAAGCTTTCTTT
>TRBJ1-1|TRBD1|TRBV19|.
CASSIKQGAAEAFF
TGTGCCAGTAGTATTAAGCAGGGGGCCGCTGAAGCTTTCTTT
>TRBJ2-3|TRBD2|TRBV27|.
CASSLSRDSGRPDTQYF
TGTGCCAGCAGTTTATCGCGGGATAGCGGGCGTCCAGATACGCAGTATTTT
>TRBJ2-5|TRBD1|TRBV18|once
CASSPPIWDRGIQETQYF
TGTGCCAGCTCACCACCAATATGGGACAGGGGAATCCAAGAGACCCAGTACTTC
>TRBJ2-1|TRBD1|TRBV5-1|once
CASSYPGTGYNEQFF
TGCGCCAGCAGCTATCCCGGGACAGGATACAATGAGCAGTTCTTC
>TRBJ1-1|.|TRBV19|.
CASRDSGAEAFF
TGTGCCAGTAGGGACTCAGGTGCGGAAGCTTTCTTT
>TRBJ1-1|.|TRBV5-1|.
CASSLVQGLNTEAFF
TGCGCCAGCAGCTTGGTTCAGGGGTTGAACACTGAAGCTTTCTTT
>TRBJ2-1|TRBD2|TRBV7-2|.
CASSLATTIAGGGSYNEQFF
TGTGCCAGCAGCTTAGCCACCACTATAGCGGGAGGGGGGTCCTACAATGAGCAGTTCTTC
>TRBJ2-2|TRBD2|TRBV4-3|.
CASSQGPNGARGGELFF
TGCGCCAGCAGCCAAGGCCCCAATGGGGCGCGGGGGGGGGAGCTGTTTTTT
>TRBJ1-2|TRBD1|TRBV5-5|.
CASSLGTGGGYGYTF
TGTGCCAGCAGCTTGGGGACAGGGGGCGGCTATGGCTACACCTTC
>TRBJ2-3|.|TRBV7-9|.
CASSLGGGQPDTQYF
TGTGCCAGCAGCTTAGGGGGCGGCCAGCCAGATACGCAGTATTTT
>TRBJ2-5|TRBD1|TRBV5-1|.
CASSPLPGQYQETQYF
TGCGCCAGCAGCCCTCTCCCGGGACAGTACCAAGAGACCCAGTACTTC
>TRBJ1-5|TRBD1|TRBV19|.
CASSPGGTVSNQPQHF
TGTGCCAGTAGTCCTGGGGGGACAGTTAGCAATCAGCCCCAGCATTTT
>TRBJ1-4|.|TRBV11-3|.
CASSLGAGGANEKLFF
TGTGCCAGCAGCTTAGGGGCAGGCGGGGCTAATGAAAAACTGTTTTTT
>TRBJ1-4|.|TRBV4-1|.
CASSQVMSGVGEKLFF
TGCGCCAGCAGCCAGGTTATGTCAGGGGTGGGTGAAAAACTGTTTTTT
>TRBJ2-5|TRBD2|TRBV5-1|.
CASSWEGLAGEAYQETQYF
TGCGCCAGCAGCTGGGAGGGACTAGCGGGAGAAGCGTACCAAGAGACCCAGTACTTC
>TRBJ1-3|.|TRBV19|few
CASSGTPGNTIYF
TGTGCCAGCAGCGGGACACCTGGAAACACCATATATTTT
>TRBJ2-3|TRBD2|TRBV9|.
CASSVKGLDDLQYF
TGTGCCAGCAGCGTAAAGGGACTAGATGATTTGCAGTATTTT
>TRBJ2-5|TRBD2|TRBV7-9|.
CASSPGLAGETQYF
TGTGCCAGCAGCCCAGGACTAGCGGGAGAGACCCAGTACTTC